Below, one T cell receptor beta chain is given with its context. The antigen remains unidentified. Autoimmune disease history or systemic immunosuppression led to patients being barred. Libraries were prepared by immunoSEQ multiplex PCR; TCRdb keeps only in-frame clonotypes and omits some of them. The top ten clones hold less than 2.5% of a sample with about 67,000 clones, 91% of them seen once. The data derive from a study of OX40 agonist ivuxolimab in advanced cancers. Study as a whole: Eligibility rules accepted prior anti-PD-1, anti-PD-L1 or anti-CTLA-4 therapy, and roughly 40% had some. Three patients, one with hepatocellular carcinoma and two with cutaneous melanoma, responded partially. Study observations and caveats: CD4+ and CD8+ blood T cells expanded clonally by week 6 at 0.1 to 3.0 mg/kg.

Specimen: CD4+ or CD8+ T cells sorted from blood, collected in a trial of the OX40 agonist ivuxolimab. The TCR comes from an adult with an advanced solid tumor such as melanoma, head and neck, liver or kidney cancer.

The CDR3 DNA reads as TGTGCCAGCTCCGGGACAGATGGAAAACTGTTTTTT. Translated, it gives CASSGTDGKLFF. J is TRBJ1-4 and V is TRBV18; 7 nucleotides agree with TRBD1. The CDR3 is made up of 12 amino acids. Germline V gene data show CDR1 as KGHSH and CDR2 as LQKENI. Germline trimming cut 6 bases from V and 10 bases from J; bases unmatched to any gene: 5.